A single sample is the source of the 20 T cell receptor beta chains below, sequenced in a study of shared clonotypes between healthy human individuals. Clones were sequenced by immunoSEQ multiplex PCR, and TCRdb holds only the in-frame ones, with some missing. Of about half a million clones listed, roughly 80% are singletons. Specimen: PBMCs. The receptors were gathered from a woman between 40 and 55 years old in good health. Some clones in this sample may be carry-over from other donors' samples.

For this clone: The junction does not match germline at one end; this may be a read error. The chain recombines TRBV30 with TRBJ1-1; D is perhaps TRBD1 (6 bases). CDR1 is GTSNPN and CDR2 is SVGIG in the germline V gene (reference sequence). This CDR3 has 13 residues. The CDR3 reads CAWDWDMNTEASF. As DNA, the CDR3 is TGTGCCTGGGACTGGGACATGAACACTGAAGCTTCCTTT.

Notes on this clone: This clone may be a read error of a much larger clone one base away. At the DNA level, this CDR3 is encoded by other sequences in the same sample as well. CDR3 in DNA: TGTGCAAGCAGCTTACGCACAGGGGGCGCTTCGAATGAGCAGTTCTTC. Encoded protein: CASSLRTGGASNEQFF. This sequence joins TRBV7-6 and TRBJ2-1; TRBD1 agrees at 9 bases. The CDR3 sequence is 16 residues long. The germline CDR1 and CDR2 sequences are SGHVS and FNYEAQ.

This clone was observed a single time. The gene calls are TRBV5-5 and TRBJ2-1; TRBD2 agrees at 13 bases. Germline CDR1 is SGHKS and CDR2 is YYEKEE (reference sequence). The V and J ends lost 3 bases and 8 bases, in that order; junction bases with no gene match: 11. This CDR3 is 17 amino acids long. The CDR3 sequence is CASSWRTSGRVGHEQFF. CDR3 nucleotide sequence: TGTGCCAGCAGCTGGAGAACTAGCGGGAGGGTAGGCCATGAGCAGTTCTTC.

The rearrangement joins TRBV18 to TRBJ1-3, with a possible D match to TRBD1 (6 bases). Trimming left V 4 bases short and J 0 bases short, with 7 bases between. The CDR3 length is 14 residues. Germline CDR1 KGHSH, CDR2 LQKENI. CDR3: CASSRTDSGNTIYF. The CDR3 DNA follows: TGTGCCAGCTCACGGACAGACTCTGGAAACACCATATATTTT.

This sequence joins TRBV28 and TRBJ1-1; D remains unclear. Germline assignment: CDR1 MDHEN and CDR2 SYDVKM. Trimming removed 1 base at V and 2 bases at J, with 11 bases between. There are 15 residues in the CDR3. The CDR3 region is CASSLSHWGNTEAFF. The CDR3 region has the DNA TGTGCCAGCAGTTTATCCCATTGGGGAAACACTGAAGCTTTCTTT. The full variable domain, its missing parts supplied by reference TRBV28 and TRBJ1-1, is DVKVTQSSRYLVKRTGEKVFLECVQDMDHENMFWYRQDPGLGLRLIYFSYDVKMKEKGDIPEGYSVSREKKERFSLILESASTNQTSMYLCASSLSHWGNTEAFFGQGTRLTVV.

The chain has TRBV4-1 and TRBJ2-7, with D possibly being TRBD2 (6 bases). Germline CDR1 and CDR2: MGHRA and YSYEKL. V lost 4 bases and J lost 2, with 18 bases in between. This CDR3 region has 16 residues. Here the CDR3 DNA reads TGCGCCAGCAGCCCCCCGCTCGGGGGAGGTACCTACGAGCAGTACTTC. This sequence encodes CASSPPLGGGTYEQYF.

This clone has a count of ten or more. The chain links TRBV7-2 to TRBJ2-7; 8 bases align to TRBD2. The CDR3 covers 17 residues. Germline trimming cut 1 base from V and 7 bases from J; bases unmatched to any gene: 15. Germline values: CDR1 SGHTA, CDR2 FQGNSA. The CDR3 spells CASSLVATGGGQGEQYF. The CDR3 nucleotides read TGTGCCAGCAGCTTAGTGGCTACGGGCGGGGGGCAAGGGGAGCAGTACTTC. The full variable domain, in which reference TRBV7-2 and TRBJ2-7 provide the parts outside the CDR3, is GAGVSQSPSNKVTEKGKDVELRCDPISGHTALYWYRQSLGQGLEFLIYFQGNSAPDKSGLPSDRFSAERTGGSVSTLTIQRTQQEDSAVYLCASSLVATGGGQGEQYFGPGTRLTVT.

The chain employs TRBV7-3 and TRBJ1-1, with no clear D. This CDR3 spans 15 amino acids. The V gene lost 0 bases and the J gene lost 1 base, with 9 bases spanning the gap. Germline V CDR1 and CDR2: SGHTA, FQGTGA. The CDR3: CASSLTSDANTEAFF. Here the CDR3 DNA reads TGTGCCAGCAGCTTAACGAGCGACGCGAACACTGAAGCTTTCTTT. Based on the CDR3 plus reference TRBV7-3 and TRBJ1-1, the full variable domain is GAGVSQTPSNKVTEKGKYVELRCDPISGHTALYWYRQSLGQGPEFLIYFQGTGAADDSGLPNDRFFAVRPEGSVSTLKIQRTERGDSAVYLCASSLTSDANTEAFFGQGTRLTVV.

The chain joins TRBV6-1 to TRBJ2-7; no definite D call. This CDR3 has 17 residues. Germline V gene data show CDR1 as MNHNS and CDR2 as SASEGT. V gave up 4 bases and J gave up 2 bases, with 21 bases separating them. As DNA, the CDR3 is TGTGCCAGCAGTGCGGATGTCCAGTCCTGGATTGCCTACGAGCAGTACTTC. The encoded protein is CASSADVQSWIAYEQYF.

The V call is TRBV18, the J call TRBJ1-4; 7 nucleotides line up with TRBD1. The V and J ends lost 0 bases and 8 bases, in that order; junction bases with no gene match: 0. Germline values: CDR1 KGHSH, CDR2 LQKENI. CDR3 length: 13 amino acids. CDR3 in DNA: TGTGCCAGCTCACCACCGGGACAGGAAAAACTGTTTTTT. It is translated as CASSPPGQEKLFF. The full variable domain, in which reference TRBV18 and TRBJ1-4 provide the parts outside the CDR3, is NAGVMQNPRHLVRRRGQEARLRCSPMKGHSHVYWYRQLPEEGLKFMVYLQKENIIDESGMPKERFSAEFPKEGPSILRIQQVVRGDSAAYFCASSPPGQEKLFFGSGTQLSVL.

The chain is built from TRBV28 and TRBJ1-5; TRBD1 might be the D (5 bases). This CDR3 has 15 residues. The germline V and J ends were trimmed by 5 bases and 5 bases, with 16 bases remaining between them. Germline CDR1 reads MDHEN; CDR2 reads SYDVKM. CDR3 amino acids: CASSPGGQAYQPQHF. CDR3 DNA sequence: TGTGCCAGCAGTCCCGGGGGTCAGGCTTATCAGCCCCAGCATTTT.

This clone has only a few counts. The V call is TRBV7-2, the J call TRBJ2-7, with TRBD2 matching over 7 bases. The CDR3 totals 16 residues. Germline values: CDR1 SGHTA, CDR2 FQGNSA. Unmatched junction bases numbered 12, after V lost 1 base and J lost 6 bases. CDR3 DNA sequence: TGTGCCAGCAGCTTAGTCCCCAGCGGGGAAGGAGGCGAGCAGTACTTC. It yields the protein CASSLVPSGEGGEQYF.

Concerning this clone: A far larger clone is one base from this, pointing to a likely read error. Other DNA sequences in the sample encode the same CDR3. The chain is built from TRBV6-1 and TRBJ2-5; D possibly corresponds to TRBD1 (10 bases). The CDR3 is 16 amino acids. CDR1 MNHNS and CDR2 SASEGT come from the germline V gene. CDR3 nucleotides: TGTGCCAGTAGTGAAGCGGGGGGACAGGGGTATGAGACCCAGTACTTC. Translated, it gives CASSEAGGQGYETQYF.

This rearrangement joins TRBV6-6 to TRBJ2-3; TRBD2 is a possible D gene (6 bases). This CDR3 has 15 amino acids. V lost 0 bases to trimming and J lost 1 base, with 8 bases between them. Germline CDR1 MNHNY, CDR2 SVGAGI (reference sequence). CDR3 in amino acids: CASSYSVAGTDTQYF. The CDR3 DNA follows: TGTGCCAGCAGTTACTCAGTAGCGGGCACAGATACGCAGTATTTT.

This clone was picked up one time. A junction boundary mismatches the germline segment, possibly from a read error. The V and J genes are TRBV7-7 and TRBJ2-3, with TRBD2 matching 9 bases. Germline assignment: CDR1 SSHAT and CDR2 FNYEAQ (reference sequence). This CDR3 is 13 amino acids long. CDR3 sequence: CASSLGLADTQYF. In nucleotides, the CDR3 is TGTGCTAGCAGCTTGGGACTAGCCGATACGCAGTATTTT.

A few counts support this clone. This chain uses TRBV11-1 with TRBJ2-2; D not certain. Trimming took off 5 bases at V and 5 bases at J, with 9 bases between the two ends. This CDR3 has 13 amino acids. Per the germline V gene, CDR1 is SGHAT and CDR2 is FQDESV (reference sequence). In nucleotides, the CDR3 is TGTGCCAGCAGCCCTCGCCGGACCGGGGAGCTGTTTTTT. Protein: CASSPRRTGELFF.

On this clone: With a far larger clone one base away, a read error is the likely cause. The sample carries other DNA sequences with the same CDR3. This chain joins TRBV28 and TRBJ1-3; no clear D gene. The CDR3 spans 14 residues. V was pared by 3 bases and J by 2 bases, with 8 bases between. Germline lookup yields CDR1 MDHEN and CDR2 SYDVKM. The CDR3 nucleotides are TGTGCCAGCAGTTTGAACAGTCCTGGAAACACCATATATTTT. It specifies CASSLNSPGNTIYF. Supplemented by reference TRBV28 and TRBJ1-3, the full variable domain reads DVKVTQSSRYLVKRTGEKVFLECVQDMDHENMFWYRQDPGLGLRLIYFSYDVKMKEKGDIPEGYSVSREKKERFSLILESASTNQTSMYLCASSLNSPGNTIYFGEGSWLTVV.

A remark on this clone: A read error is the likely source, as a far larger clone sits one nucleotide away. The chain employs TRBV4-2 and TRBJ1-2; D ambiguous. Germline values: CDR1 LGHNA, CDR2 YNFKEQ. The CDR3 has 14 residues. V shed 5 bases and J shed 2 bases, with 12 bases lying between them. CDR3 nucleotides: TGTGCCAGCAGCAGGGAGGCGTGGAACTATGGCTACACCTTC. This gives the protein CASSREAWNYGYTF.

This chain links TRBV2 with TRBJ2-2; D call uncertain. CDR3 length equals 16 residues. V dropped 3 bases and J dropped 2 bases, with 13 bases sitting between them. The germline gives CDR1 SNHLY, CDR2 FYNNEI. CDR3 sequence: CASSDKAIRNTGELFF. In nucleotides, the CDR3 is TGTGCCAGCAGTGATAAGGCTATCCGCAACACCGGGGAGCTGTTTTTT.

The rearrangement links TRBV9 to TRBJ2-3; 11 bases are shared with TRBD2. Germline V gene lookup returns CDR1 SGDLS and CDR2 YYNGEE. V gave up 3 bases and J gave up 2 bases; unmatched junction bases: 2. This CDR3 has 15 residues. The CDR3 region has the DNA TGTGCCAGCAGCGCGGGACTAGCGGACACAGATACGCAGTATTTT. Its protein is CASSAGLADTDTQYF. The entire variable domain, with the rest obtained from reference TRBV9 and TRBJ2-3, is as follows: DSGVTQTPKHLITATGQRVTLRCSPRSGDLSVYWYQQSLDQGLQFLIQYYNGEERAKGNILERFSAQQFPDLHSELNLSSLELGDSALYFCASSAGLADTDTQYFGPGTRLTVL.